The 8 T cell receptor beta chains listed next were all sequenced from one sample in a study of T cells in Graves' hyperthyroidism and ophthalmopathy. TCR beta CDR3 sequences were amplified from RNA transcripts. RT-PCR in the first round (using the HTBI primer set) targeted the TCR CDR3. TCRdb re-analysed the multiplex PCR reads in MiXCR, keeping a single row per CDR3 protein. Among over 350,000 distinct CDR3 sequences listed, roughly an eighth were seen once. The sequenced sample was blood. Receptor source: a man aged 50-59 years with Graves' ophthalmopathy.

In this sample, this clonotype turned up many times. The rearrangement uses TRBV11-1 and TRBJ2-1; a possible D gene is TRBD1 (7 bases). CDR1 SGHAT and CDR2 FQDESV come from the germline V gene (reference sequence). This CDR3 is 15 amino acids long. Deletions cut 4 bases from V and 1 base from J, with 11 bases between. CDR3 amino acids: CASSSGGISYNEQFF. CDR3 nucleotides: TGTGCCAGCAGCTCAGGGGGGATTTCCTACAATGAGCAGTTCTTC. Full variable domain (missing parts from reference TRBV11-1 and TRBJ2-1): EAEVAQSPRYKITEKSQAVAFWCDPISGHATLYWYRQILGQGPELLVQFQDESVVDDSQLPKDRFSAERLKGVDSTLKIQPAELGDSAMYLCASSSGGISYNEQFFGPGTRLTVL.

This clonotype came up many times. The genes are TRBV20-1 and TRBJ2-3, with 10 bases matching TRBD2. The CDR3 sequence is 19 residues long. J was trimmed by 8 bases and V by 5 bases; bases with no gene match: 25. Germline assignment: CDR1 DFQATT and CDR2 SNEGSKA (reference sequence). CDR3 DNA: TGCAGTGCTCCTCTCAAGGGGGCGGGACTAGCGTACCTTTGGGGTACGCAGTATTTT. It encodes CSAPLKGAGLAYLWGTQYF.

This clonotype occurred many times. The chain joins TRBV11-1 to TRBJ2-7, with 7 bases lining up with TRBD1. The CDR3 contains 14 residues. V trimming: 5 bases; J trimming: 1 base; junction bases outside the gene matches: 5. Germline V gene lookup returns CDR1 SGHAT and CDR2 FQDESV (reference sequence). DNA for the CDR3: TGTGCCAGCAGCAAACGGGACAGTTCCTACGAGCAGTACTTC. Translating gives CASSKRDSSYEQYF.

The V call is TRBV14, the J call TRBJ2-7; TRBD2 is a possible D gene (5 bases). V shed 6 bases and J shed 7 bases, with 22 bases lying between them. The V gene's germline CDR1 is SGHDN and CDR2 FVKESK. The CDR3 has 15 amino acids. The DNA for the CDR3 is TGTGCCAGCAGAGATCGATCTCTAGCATCAGATGAGCAGTACTTC. This encodes CASRDRSLASDEQYF.

There are many counts of this clonotype. The rearrangement joins TRBV2 to TRBJ2-7; D may be TRBD2 (6 bases). The CDR3 length is 14 residues. The germline gives CDR1 SNHLY, CDR2 FYNNEI. With 0 bases removed from V and 6 bases from J, the gap between germline ends came to 12 bases. The CDR3 sequence: CASSEAGGVVEQYF. The CDR3 DNA reads TGTGCCAGCAGTGAAGCGGGAGGAGTTGTCGAGCAGTACTTC.

The sample holds a few counts of this clonotype. The chain employs TRBV9 and TRBJ1-2; D call uncertain. This CDR3 spans 14 amino acids. Germline CDR1 reads SGDLS; CDR2 reads YYNGEE. V shed 4 bases and J shed 8 bases, with 18 bases lying between them. CDR3 nucleotide sequence: TGTGCCAGCAGCCCCAAACACTCGCCCGGGGGCTACACCTTC. It is translated as CASSPKHSPGGYTF.

This clonotype was counted many times. The chain carries TRBV18 and TRBJ2-7; 8 bases match TRBD2. J lost 7 bases, V lost 3 bases, and 8 bases had no gene match. The CDR3 has 14 amino acids. Germline assignment: CDR1 KGHSH and CDR2 LQKENI. The CDR3 here is CASSPGTSRQEQYF. In nucleotides, the CDR3 is TGTGCCAGCTCACCCGGGACTAGTCGGCAGGAGCAGTACTTC.

This clonotype was found many times. The gene calls are TRBV12-3 or TRBV12-4 and TRBJ1-2; TRBD1 matches 8 bases. Germline trimming cut 5 bases from V and 1 base from J; bases unmatched to any gene: 9. CDR3 size: 16 residues. CDR3 sequence reads: CASSNRDRTINYGYTF. The CDR3 DNA is TGTGCCAGCAGTAACCGGGACAGGACAATTAACTATGGCTACACCTTC.